The 3 T cell receptor beta chains reported below all come from one sample, sequenced in a study of OX40 agonist ivuxolimab in advanced cancers. Some clones are missing from TCRdb's copy, which holds only in-frame ones; the method was immunoSEQ multiplex PCR. The top ten hold over 4% of the sample, which has just under 65,000 clones, 91% seen once. The material was CD4+ or CD8+ T cells sorted from blood, obtained in a trial of the OX40 agonist ivuxolimab. The receptors stem from an adult with an advanced solid tumor such as melanoma, head and neck, liver or kidney cancer.

The rearrangement joins TRBV10-2 to TRBJ2-1, with D possibly matching TRBD2 (5 bases). CDR1 and CDR2 (germline): WSHSY, SAAADI. Trimming stripped 3 bases from V and 2 bases from J, with 14 bases between. The CDR3 sequence is 16 residues long. The CDR3 protein is CASSDLGGSTYNEQFF. The CDR3 DNA reads TGCGCCAGCAGTGATTTGGGCGGGTCAACCTACAATGAGCAGTTCTTC.

The chain has TRBV28 and TRBJ1-5, with D possibly matching TRBD1 (6 bases). CDR3 length: 14 residues. V shed 5 bases and J shed 6 bases, with 14 bases lying between them. CDR1 and CDR2 (germline): MDHEN, SYDVKM. CDR3: CASSPYRERQPQHF. CDR3 bases: TGTGCCAGCAGTCCTTACAGGGAACGTCAGCCCCAGCATTTT.

This clone has a single count. The genes are TRBV6-1 and TRBJ1-2; 7 bases fit TRBD1. This CDR3 has 15 amino acids. Germline trimming cut 6 bases from V and 4 bases from J; bases unmatched to any gene: 11. Germline V CDR1 and CDR2: MNHNS, SASEGT. CDR3: CASSTRGSDGYGYTF. The CDR3 nucleotides read TGTGCCAGCAGCACCAGGGGGAGCGACGGCTATGGCTACACCTTC.